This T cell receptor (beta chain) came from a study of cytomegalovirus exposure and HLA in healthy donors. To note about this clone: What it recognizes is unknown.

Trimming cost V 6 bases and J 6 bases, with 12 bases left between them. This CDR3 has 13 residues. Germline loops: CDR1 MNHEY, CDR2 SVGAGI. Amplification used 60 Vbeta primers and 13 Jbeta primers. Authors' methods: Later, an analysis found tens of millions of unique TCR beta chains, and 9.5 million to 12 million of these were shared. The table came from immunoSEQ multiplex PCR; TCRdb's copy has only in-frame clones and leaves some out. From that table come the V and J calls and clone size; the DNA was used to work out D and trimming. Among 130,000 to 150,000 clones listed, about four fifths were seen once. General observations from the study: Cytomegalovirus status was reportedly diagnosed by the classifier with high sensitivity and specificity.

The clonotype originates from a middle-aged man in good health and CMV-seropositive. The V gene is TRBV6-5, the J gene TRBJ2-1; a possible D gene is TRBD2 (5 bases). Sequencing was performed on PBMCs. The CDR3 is CASRTTGSNEQFF. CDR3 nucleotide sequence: TGTGCCAGCAGAACCACGGGGAGCAATGAGCAGTTCTTC.